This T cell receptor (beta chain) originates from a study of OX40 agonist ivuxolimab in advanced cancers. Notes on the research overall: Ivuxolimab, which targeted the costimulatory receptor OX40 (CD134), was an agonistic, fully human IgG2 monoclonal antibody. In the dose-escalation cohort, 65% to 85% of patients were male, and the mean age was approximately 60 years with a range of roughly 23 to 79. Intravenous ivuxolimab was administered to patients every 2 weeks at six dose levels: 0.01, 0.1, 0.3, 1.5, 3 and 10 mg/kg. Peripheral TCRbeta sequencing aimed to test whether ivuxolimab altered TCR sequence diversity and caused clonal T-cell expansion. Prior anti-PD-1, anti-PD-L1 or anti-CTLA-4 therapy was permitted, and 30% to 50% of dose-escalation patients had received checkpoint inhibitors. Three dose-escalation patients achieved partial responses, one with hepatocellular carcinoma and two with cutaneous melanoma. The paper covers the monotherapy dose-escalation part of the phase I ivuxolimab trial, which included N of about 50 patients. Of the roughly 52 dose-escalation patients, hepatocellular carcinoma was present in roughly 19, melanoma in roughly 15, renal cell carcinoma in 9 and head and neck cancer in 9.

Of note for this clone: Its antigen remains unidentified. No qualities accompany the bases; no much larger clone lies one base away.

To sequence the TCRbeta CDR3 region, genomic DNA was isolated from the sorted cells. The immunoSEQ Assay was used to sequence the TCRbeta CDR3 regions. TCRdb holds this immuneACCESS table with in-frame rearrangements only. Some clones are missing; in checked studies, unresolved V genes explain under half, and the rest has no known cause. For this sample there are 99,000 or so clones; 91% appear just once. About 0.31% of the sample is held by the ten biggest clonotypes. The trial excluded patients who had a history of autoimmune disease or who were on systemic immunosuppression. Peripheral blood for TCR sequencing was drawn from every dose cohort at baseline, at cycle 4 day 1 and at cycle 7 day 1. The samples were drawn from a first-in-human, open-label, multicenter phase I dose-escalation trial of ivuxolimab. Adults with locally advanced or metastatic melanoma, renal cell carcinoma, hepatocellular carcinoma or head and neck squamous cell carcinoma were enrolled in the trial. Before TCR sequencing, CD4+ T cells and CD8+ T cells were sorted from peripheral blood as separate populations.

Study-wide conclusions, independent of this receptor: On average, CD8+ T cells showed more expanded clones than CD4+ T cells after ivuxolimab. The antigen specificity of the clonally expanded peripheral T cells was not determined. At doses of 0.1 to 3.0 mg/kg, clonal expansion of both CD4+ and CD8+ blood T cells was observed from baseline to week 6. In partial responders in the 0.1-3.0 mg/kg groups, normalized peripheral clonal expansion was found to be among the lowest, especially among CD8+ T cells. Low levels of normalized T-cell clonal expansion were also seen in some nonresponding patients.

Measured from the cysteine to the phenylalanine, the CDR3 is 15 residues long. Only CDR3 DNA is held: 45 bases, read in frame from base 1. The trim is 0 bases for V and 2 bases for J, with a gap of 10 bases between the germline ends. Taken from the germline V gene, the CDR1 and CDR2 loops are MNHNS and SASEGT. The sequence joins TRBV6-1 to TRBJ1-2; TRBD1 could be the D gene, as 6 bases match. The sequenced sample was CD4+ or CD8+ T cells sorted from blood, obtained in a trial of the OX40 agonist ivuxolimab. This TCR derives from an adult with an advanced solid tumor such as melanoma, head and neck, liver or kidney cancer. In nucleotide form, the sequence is TGTGCCAGCAGTGAAGCTACTACAGGGAACTATGGCTACACCTTC. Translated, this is CASSEATTGNYGYTF.